Sequencing of this T cell receptor beta chain was carried out in a study of cytomegalovirus exposure and HLA in healthy donors. Study-wide findings and caveats: Later analysis identified 16,951 TCR beta sequences associated with HLA alleles, using a false discovery rate threshold of 0.05. Investigators reported 150 to 200 TCR beta chains as tied to cytomegalovirus.

PCR amplification relied on 60 Vbeta primers (plus 13 Jbeta primers). Assay used: immunoSEQ multiplex PCR; TCRdb lists only in-frame clones, some missing. The sample has 62,000 or so clones; around 87% are singletons. In its sample, this clone was seen once. Its antigen is unknown. The CDR3 contains 15 residues. Trimming took 0 bases from V and 4 from J; bases not matched to a gene: 5. Germline lookup yields CDR1 SGHRS and CDR2 YFSETQ. This sequence was found in a man younger than 30 in good health and CMV-seronegative. The sample taken for sequencing was PBMCs. The chain uses TRBV5-1 and TRBJ1-2; 8 bases line up with TRBD1. The CDR3 loop reads CASSLAGQGAYGYTF. CDR3 bases: TGCGCCAGCAGCTTGGCAGGACAGGGAGCCTATGGCTACACCTTC.